This TCR beta chain emerged from a study of identifying expanded T cells in peripheral blood. Study observations and caveats: Clone count variance between roughly 2-week samples rose with total template count.

Regarding this clone: The antigen is undetermined.

Collection occurred without any documented infections or immune events in donors. Profiling relied on immunoSEQ multiplex PCR, and the TCRdb table lists in-frame clones only, not all of them. The sample consists of about 98,000 clones, approximately 89% of them appearing once. V gave up 7 bases and J gave up 5 bases; unmatched junction bases: 7. CDR3 length equals 15 residues. Looked up from germline, CDR1 is MNHEY and CDR2 is SVGAGI. The J gene is TRBJ2-2, the V gene TRBV6-5; 10 bases fit TRBD1. The specimen was blood. The TCR comes from a person aged 18-70 years in good health. The CDR3 nucleotides read TGTGCCAGCAAAAGACAGGGGGCCGATACCGGGGAGCTGTTTTTT. Amino acid sequence: CASKRQGADTGELFF.